This T cell receptor (beta chain) was obtained from a study of blood T cell repertoires in COVID-19. In the study overall: T cells, B-cell-depleted T cells, or PBMCs provided the cDNA or gDNA that served as material.

V shed 2 bases, J shed 8 bases, and the junction held 14 bases outside the gene matches. Germline V gives CDR1 GTSNPN, CDR2 SVGIG (reference sequence). The CDR3 sequence is 16 residues long. Clones were read by immunoSEQ multiplex PCR, and TCRdb kept only the in-frame ones, dropping some. This sample has 90,000 to 130,000 clones; 76% occur once, and the top ten carry more than 3.5%. This chain uses TRBV30 with TRBJ1-2, with 10 bases fitting TRBD1. The clonotype originates from a woman aged 80 or over with acute or convalescent COVID-19. The specimen was peripheral blood. CDR3 amino acids: CAWSLRQGAGVWGYTF. CDR3 in DNA: TGTGCCTGGAGTTTAAGACAGGGGGCCGGGGTTTGGGGCTACACCTTC.